The entry below describes one T cell receptor beta chain. Antigen specificity is unknown. Other DNA variants within this sample encode the same CDR3. The data were taken from a study of cytomegalovirus exposure and HLA in healthy donors. Study observations and caveats: Per published accounts, TCR beta sequences correctly predicted the HLA-A and HLA-B alleles of most subjects.

PCR amplification relied on 60 Vbeta primers (plus 13 Jbeta primers). Using immunoSEQ multiplex PCR, the repertoire was profiled, and TCRdb retains in-frame clones only, with some absent. This specimen shows 60,000 to 100,000 clones; the ten leading clones hold about 4.6%. CDR3 length: 13 amino acids. V lost 3 bases to trimming and J lost 2 bases, with 7 bases between them. CDR1 SGHTA and CDR2 FQGTGA come from the germline V gene. The chain combines TRBV7-3 with TRBJ2-5; D remains unclear. This clonotype originated in a man aged 25 to 45 in good health and CMV-seronegative. The specimen sequenced was PBMCs. In DNA form, the CDR3 reads TGTGCCAGCAGCTTGATGGCACAAGAGACCCAGTACTTC. This gives the protein CASSLMAQETQYF.